These 20 T cell receptor beta chains share one sample of origin, sequenced in a study of T cells after yellow fever vaccination. MiXCR was run by TCRdb on the 5' RACE reads, yielding one entry per CDR3 protein. The sample carries around 530,000 distinct CDR3 sequences, around 16% recorded once. The sequences come from PBMCs, collected 5 days after the first yellow fever vaccination. All receptors come from a man between 18 and 35 years old who received the YFV17D yellow fever vaccine.

The V call is TRBV6-5, the J call TRBJ1-2; 7 bases match TRBD1. This CDR3 has 14 residues. From germline, CDR1 is MNHEY and CDR2 SVGAGI. V shed 0 bases and J 8 bases; nucleotides not matched to a gene: 6. This chain's CDR3 is CASSYSTGFTGYTF. The CDR3 nucleotides are TGTGCCAGCAGTTACTCGACAGGGTTTACGGGCTACACCTTC.

This clonotype has a handful of counts. The chain carries TRBV5-1 and TRBJ2-5; 8 bases are a match to TRBD2. The CDR3 runs to 15 residues. V trimming: 0 bases; J trimming: 5 bases; junction bases outside the gene matches: 6. CDR1 is SGHRS, CDR2 YFSETQ, per germline. CDR3 region: CASSLDGGAHETQYF. The CDR3 region has the DNA TGCGCCAGCAGCTTGGACGGGGGGGCCCACGAGACCCAGTACTTC.

The chain links TRBV12-3 or TRBV12-4 to TRBJ2-1; 14 positions match TRBD2. The CDR3 totals 15 residues. Trimming cost V 8 bases and J 5 bases; bases outside gene matches: 5. The CDR3 region is CASARTSGGNNEQFF. The CDR3 DNA reads TGTGCCAGCGCACGGACTAGCGGGGGGAACAATGAGCAGTTCTTC.

This clonotype was picked up many times. The CDR3 DNA is TGCGCCAGCAGCTTACTAGCGGGGACCTCCTACGAGCAGTACTTC. The encoded protein is CASSLLAGTSYEQYF. The chain uses TRBV5-1 and TRBJ2-7; 10 bases align to TRBD2. The CDR3 runs to 15 residues. Germline V gene sequence: CDR1 SGHRS, CDR2 YFSETQ. The junction had 2 bases not matched to a gene; V was cut back by 2 bases and J by 0 bases.

The rearrangement joins TRBV30 to TRBJ2-4; 11 bases fit TRBD2. The CDR3 has 19 residues. V lost 5 bases to trimming and J lost 1 base; unmatched junction nucleotides: 16. Germline V gene sequence: CDR1 GTSNPN, CDR2 SVGIG (reference sequence). CDR3 coding DNA: TGTGCCTGGGCAGCACGACTAGCGGGGTTCCCGGGGGCCAAAAACATTCAGTACTTC. Its translation is CAWAARLAGFPGAKNIQYF.

This clonotype was seen a handful of times. This rearrangement joins TRBV4-3 to TRBJ2-2; D is undetermined. The V gene's germline CDR1 is LGHNA and CDR2 YSLEER. V was pared by 0 bases and J by 5 bases, with 16 bases between. The CDR3 is made up of 17 amino acids. This chain's CDR3 is CASSQDLAWRGTGELFF. The CDR3 DNA reads TGCGCCAGCAGCCAAGATCTCGCGTGGCGCGGAACCGGGGAGCTGTTTTTT.

There are a few counts of this clonotype. The V gene is TRBV7-6, the J gene TRBJ2-1; TRBD1 matches at 10 bases. The germline V gene encodes CDR1 SGHVS and CDR2 FNYEAQ. V trimming: 5 bases; J trimming: 7 bases; junction bases outside the gene matches: 8. This CDR3 has 15 amino acids. Here the CDR3 reads CASSHSRQGANEQFF. The CDR3 coding sequence is TGTGCCAGCAGCCACTCGCGACAGGGGGCGAATGAGCAGTTCTTC.

The rearrangement uses TRBV7-9 and TRBJ2-1; D is uncertain. CDR3 length equals 12 residues. V lost 5 bases and J lost 9, with 11 bases in between. Germline V gene data show CDR1 as SEHNR and CDR2 as FQNEAQ (reference sequence). The CDR3 nucleotides are TGTGCCAGCAGCCGATTTGGGTTTGAGCAGTTCTTC. Amino acid sequence: CASSRFGFEQFF.

This clonotype was picked up many times. V usage is TRBV12-3 or TRBV12-4 and J usage is TRBJ1-2; D is uncertain. V lost 0 bases to trimming and J lost 7 bases, with 15 bases between them. This CDR3 is 15 amino acids long. Written as DNA, the CDR3 is TGTGCCAGCAGTTTAGCGCCGGGAGGAGAGGCTGGCTACACCTTC. Its translation: CASSLAPGGEAGYTF.

The chain recombines TRBV7-2 with TRBJ1-5; weak D call: TRBD1 (5 bases). The CDR3 spans 15 residues. Germline V CDR1 and CDR2: SGHTA, FQGNSA. V lost 4 bases and J 3 bases, leaving 13 bases between the germline ends. As DNA, the CDR3 is TGTGCCAGCAGCTGGAGGGGTGGTATCAATCAGCCCCAGCATTTT. Protein: CASSWRGGINQPQHF.

This clonotype was seen only a few times. The chain carries TRBV7-2 and TRBJ1-5; D is perhaps TRBD1 (5 bases). Trimming removed 1 base from V and 15 bases from J, with 16 bases in between. The CDR3 contains 13 residues. Germline V gene lookup returns CDR1 SGHTA and CDR2 FQGNSA. The CDR3 region is CASSLGGAVLPHF. Written as DNA, the CDR3 is TGTGCCAGCAGCTTAGGCGGGGCGGTCCTACCGCATTTT.

The rearrangement links TRBV12-3 or TRBV12-4 to TRBJ1-5; D is uncertain. The CDR3 has 12 amino acids. Trimming cost V 3 bases and J 6 bases, with 6 bases left between them. Here the CDR3 DNA reads TGTGCCAGCAGTTTGGAAAGTCAGCCCCAGCATTTT. Translating it yields CASSLESQPQHF.

CDR3 DNA sequence: TGTGCCAGCGGATCGCGGGCCCAGTACTTC. This encodes CASGSRAQYF. The chain carries TRBV11-2 and TRBJ2-5; D might be TRBD2 (5 bases). The CDR3 is 10 amino acids. With 8 bases removed from V and 9 bases from J, the gap between germline ends came to 10 bases. CDR1 is SGHAT and CDR2 is FQNNGV in the germline V gene. The variable domain in full, completed from reference TRBV11-2 and TRBJ2-5, reads EAGVAQSPRYKIIEKRQSVAFWCNPISGHATLYWYQQILGQGPKLLIQFQNNGVVDDSQLPKDRFSAERLKGVDSTLKIQPAKLEDSAVYLCASGSRAQYFGPGTRLLVL.

This clonotype was counted ten times or more. This chain uses TRBV4-3 with TRBJ2-5; the match to TRBD2 covers 15 bases. The CDR3 runs to 20 residues. The trim removed 1 base at V and 3 bases at J, leaving 12 bases unmatched. Germline V CDR1 and CDR2: LGHNA, YSLEER. The CDR3 coding sequence is TGCGCCAGCAGCCAAGTTCCACCGGGACTAGCGGGGGGTCCCGAAGAGACCCAGTACTTC. It specifies CASSQVPPGLAGGPEETQYF.

This clonotype was found a few times. The J gene is TRBJ2-3, the V gene TRBV12-3 or TRBV12-4, with D perhaps TRBD2 (5 bases). V shed 3 bases and J shed 3 bases, with 13 bases lying between them. The CDR3 extends over 15 amino acids. As DNA, the CDR3 is TGTGCCAGCAGTTTGGTCGGTACTAGGACAGATACGCAGTATTTT. This encodes CASSLVGTRTDTQYF.

This clonotype was observed at least ten times. The chain couples TRBV20-1 to TRBJ2-5; D tentatively reads TRBD1 or TRBD2 (5 bases each). Per germline, CDR1 DFQATT and CDR2 SNEGSKA (reference sequence). The V gene lost 6 bases and the J gene lost 2 bases, with 19 bases spanning the gap. This CDR3 is built from 15 residues. The CDR3 DNA sequence: TGCAGTGCCAGTCCTTGGGACCGCGATCAAGAGACCCAGTACTTC. Protein sequence: CSASPWDRDQETQYF.

The chain links TRBV27 to TRBJ2-7, with no clear D. V lost 0 bases and J lost 4, with 10 bases in between. Per the germline V gene, CDR1 is MNHEY and CDR2 is SMNVEV (reference sequence). The length of the CDR3 is 14 residues. The CDR3 DNA follows: TGTGCCAGCAGTTTATCGATAACCGGGTACGAGCAGTACGTC. Protein: CASSLSITGYEQYV.

This chain uses TRBV14 with TRBJ1-4; D gene ambiguous. Trimming stripped 2 bases from V and 0 bases from J, with 7 bases between. From germline, CDR1 is SGHDN and CDR2 FVKESK. The CDR3 has 15 amino acids. CDR3 loop: CASSQFAATNEKLFF. The CDR3 region has the DNA TGTGCCAGCAGCCAATTTGCAGCAACTAATGAAAAACTGTTTTTT.

This rearrangement joins TRBV5-1 to TRBJ1-1; D is perhaps TRBD1 (5 bases). The CDR3 is 14 amino acids. V gave up 2 bases and J gave up 5 bases, with 13 bases separating them. Per germline, CDR1 SGHRS and CDR2 YFSETQ. The CDR3 protein is CASSFGDGVTEAFF. CDR3 DNA sequence: TGCGCCAGCAGCTTCGGGGACGGGGTAACTGAAGCTTTCTTT.

This clonotype has only a few counts. The chain has TRBV10-3 and TRBJ1-1; D may be TRBD1 (6 bases). With 10 bases removed from V and 0 bases from J, the gap between germline ends came to 9 bases. Germline V gives CDR1 ENHRY, CDR2 SYGVKD. This CDR3 is built from 12 residues. The DNA for the CDR3 is TGTGCCACCGGACAGATGAACACTGAAGCTTTCTTT. As protein: CATGQMNTEAFF.